This T cell receptor (beta chain) was captured in a study of control samples from healthy donors and cancer patients (TCRdb year 2020). The germline ends are 21 bases apart after V is trimmed by 2 bases and J by 7 bases. Based on the germline V gene, the CDR1 and CDR2 sequences are SGHTA and FQGTGA. Spanning cysteine to phenylalanine, the CDR3 consists of 17 amino acids. The read is trimmed to its CDR3 DNA, 51 bases read in frame from base 1. The library was obtained by the immunoSEQ multiplex PCR assay. The table was pulled from immuneACCESS by TCRdb, which kept in-frame rearrangements only. Such tables lose some clones; where checked, under half of the loss comes from unresolved V genes, and the rest has no known cause. The sample data list some 120,000 clones, and roughly 89% of these were observed just once. In total, the top ten clones hold about an eighth of the sample. A note on this clone: The specificity of this receptor is unknown. Base qualities are not at hand, and no much larger clone is one base apart.

Sequencing was carried out using blood. This receptor chain uses TRBV7-3 and TRBJ2-1; a tentative D call is TRBD2 (6 bases match). The sequence derives from a man aged 25-45 years in good health. The CDR3 region has the sequence CASSLGSRGGDRNEQFF. Here is the DNA: TGTGCCAGCAGCTTAGGTTCGAGGGGCGGGGACCGTAATGAGCAGTTCTTC.